This T cell receptor beta chain was found in a study of shared clonotypes between healthy human individuals (dated by TCRdb to about 2020). Concerning the study at large: The cohort comprised two women and a few men aged 18 to 49 years. For each donor, CD4 naive and CD4 memory were each given three plates, CD8 naive was given two plates, and CD8 memory was given one plate. To increase sequencing depth and limit assay-specific biases, TCR repertoire library preparation and sequencing were carried out by different laboratories using diverse techniques. To estimate repertoire size and how much clonotypes are shared between individuals, the study performed deep sequencing of blood TCR repertoires from a few healthy adults. Per donor, leukapheresis produced somewhere between about 0.94 and 9 billion PBMCs. Beyond this particular receptor, the publication reports: Pairwise subsampling led to the expectation that sequencing depth would affect the degree of clonotype sharing among donors. Larger estimated clonotype richness was generally found for naive subsets than for memory subsets. Sharing across four donors was observed for roughly 5.4% of naive CD4, around 3.5% of naive CD8, about 2.5% of memory CD4, and approximately 0.41% of memory CD8 clonotypes. Rarefaction of sorted-subset datasets indicated incomplete sequencing despite the large sequencing depth. Sampling was limited to blood, and TCR repertoires in tissue likely differ from TCR repertoires in blood. Clonotypes shared by all four sorted-subset donors showed higher generation probabilities than non-shared clonotypes. Because the study included only a small number of donors, the genetic and exposure-history diversity represented was limited.

Donors were healthy HIV-negative adults with no recently reported acute infections or vaccinations. Every donor was a Caucasian adult residing in Nashville, Tennessee, USA. CD4+ T cells were enriched through magnetic negative selection, after which naive cells were positively selected on CD45RA and the remaining negative fraction served as the memory subset. Blood was obtained by leukapheresis, after which PBMCs were separated by Ficoll-Histopaque density gradient centrifugation and cryopreserved in liquid nitrogen vapor phase. Analytical flow cytometry was used to check the purity and quantity of each magnetically sorted T cell population. Genomic DNA was isolated from every sorted fraction and measured by UV absorbance on a Nanodrop 2000c. Using the deep immunoSEQ assay, multiplex PCR amplified TCR CDR3 regions from genomic DNA. Extracted genomic DNA from each cell subset was spread evenly across all wells of several immunoSEQ 96-well plates, with each plate serving as a replicate. For sorted subsets, approximately 0.2 ug of genomic DNA, equivalent to 30,000 or so T cell genomes, went into each replicate PCR. Purified libraries were measured with a Qubit 3.0 fluorometer, size-checked on a Bioanalyzer 2100, and measured again with the KAPA Library Quantification kit. Every immunoSEQ 96-well plate was sequenced on a separate single-read 150-cycle Illumina NextSeq 550 flow cell. On the study's bioinformatics: Because the immunoSEQ output held only junctional sequences and lacked quality scores, the filtering could not match the filtering applied to full-length reads. To assign V/J genes and CDR3, sequences were annotated using PyIR, a Python wrapper for IgBLAST v1.9, with IMGT germline references. Any read was removed if the V/J assignment was weak (E-value above 1e-6), the CDR3 was missing, or the read contained stop codons, out-of-frame junctions, or ambiguous translated residues. V3J clonotypes were defined as sequences sharing an identical inferred V gene, J gene, and CDR3 amino acid sequence. The percentage overlap between two repertoires was calculated by dividing the number of shared unique clonotypes by the size of the smaller repertoire. RTK rarefaction, the Chao1 estimator, and Recon v2.1 estimates of unobserved clonotypes were used to assess repertoire richness. Generation probabilities for all TCRbeta clonotypes obtained by the gDNA method from a handful of donors were computed using OLGA. Held by TCRdb, this immuneACCESS table contains in-frame sequences only and omits some clones. Under half of the omission traces to an unresolved V gene where checked; the cause of the rest is unknown. Clonal size and the V and J genes are those of that table, whereas D and trimming came from the DNA. Across this sample there are roughly 1,100,000 clones, with around 74% seen only once. The ten top clones hold 1.4% of the sample.

In the case of this clone: Its antigen remains undetermined. No clone much larger than this one lies a single base away; base qualities are absent.

The germline V gene supplies CDR1 SGHTA and CDR2 FQGNSA. V has 3 bases trimmed and J has 8 bases trimmed; junction bases matching no gene number 8. The CDR3 runs 15 amino acids, cysteine and phenylalanine included. Of the read, only the CDR3 DNA is kept; its 45 bases are in frame from base 1. This clonotype originated in a man younger than 30 in good health. Recombination connected TRBV7-2 to TRBJ2-1; TRBD2 matches 9 bases in the middle. Sequencing was done on a sample of memory CD4+ T cells sorted from blood. The sample's cell subset or site label, in plain terms: CD45RA-negative fraction. The bases are TGTGCCAGCAGCTTTGGTAGCGGGAGTGGCGATGAGCAGTTCTTC. Its translation is CASSFGSGSGDEQFF.